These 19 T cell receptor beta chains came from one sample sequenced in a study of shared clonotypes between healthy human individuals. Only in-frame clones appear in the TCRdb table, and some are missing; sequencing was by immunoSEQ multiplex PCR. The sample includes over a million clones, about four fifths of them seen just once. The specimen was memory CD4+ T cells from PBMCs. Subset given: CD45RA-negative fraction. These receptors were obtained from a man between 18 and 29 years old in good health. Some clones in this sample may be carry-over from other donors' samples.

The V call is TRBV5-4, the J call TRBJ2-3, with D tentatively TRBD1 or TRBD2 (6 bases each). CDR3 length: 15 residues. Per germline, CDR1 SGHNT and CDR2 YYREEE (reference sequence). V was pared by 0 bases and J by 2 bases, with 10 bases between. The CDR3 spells CASSLEGGPTDTQYF. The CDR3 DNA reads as TGTGCCAGCAGCTTGGAGGGGGGACCCACAGATACGCAGTATTTT.

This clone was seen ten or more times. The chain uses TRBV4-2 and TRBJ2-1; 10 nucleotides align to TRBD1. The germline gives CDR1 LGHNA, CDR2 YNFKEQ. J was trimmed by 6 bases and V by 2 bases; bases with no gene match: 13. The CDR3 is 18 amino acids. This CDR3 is CASSQRRVGQGLRNEQFF. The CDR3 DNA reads TGTGCCAGCAGCCAAAGGCGAGTGGGACAGGGGCTTCGCAATGAGCAGTTCTTC.

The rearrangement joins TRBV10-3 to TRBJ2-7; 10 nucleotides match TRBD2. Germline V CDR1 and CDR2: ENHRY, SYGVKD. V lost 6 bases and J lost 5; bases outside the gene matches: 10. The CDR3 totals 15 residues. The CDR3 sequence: CAIRPGGTSVHEQYF. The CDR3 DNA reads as TGTGCCATCAGGCCAGGGGGGACTAGCGTCCACGAGCAGTACTTC.

The CDR3 coding sequence is TGTGCCAGCAGTCCTACAGGTCAGAACACTGAAGCTTTCTTT. Translation: CASSPTGQNTEAFF. The rearrangement links TRBV6-5 to TRBJ1-1; TRBD1 might be the D (5 bases). V lost 5 bases to trimming and J lost 1 base, with 11 bases between them. This CDR3 comprises 14 residues. Germline lookup yields CDR1 MNHEY and CDR2 SVGAGI.

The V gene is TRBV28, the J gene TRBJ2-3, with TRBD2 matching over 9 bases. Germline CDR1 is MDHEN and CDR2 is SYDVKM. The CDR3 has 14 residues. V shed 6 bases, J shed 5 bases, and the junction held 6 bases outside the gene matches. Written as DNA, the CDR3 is TGTGCCAGCAGGCCCGGGACTAGCCAAGATACGCAGTATTTT. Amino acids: CASRPGTSQDTQYF.

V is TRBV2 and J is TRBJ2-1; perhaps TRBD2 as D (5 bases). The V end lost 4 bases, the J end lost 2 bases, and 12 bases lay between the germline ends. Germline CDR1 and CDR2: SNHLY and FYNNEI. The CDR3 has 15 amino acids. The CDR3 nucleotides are TGTGCCAGCAGTGTTGGCCAGCGGACCTACAATGAGCAGTTCTTC. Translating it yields CASSVGQRTYNEQFF.

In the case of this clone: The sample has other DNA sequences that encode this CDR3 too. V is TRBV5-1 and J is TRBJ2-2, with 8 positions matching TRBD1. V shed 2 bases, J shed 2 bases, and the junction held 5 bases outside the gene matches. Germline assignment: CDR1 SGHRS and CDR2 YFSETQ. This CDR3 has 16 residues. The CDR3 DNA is TGCGCCAGCAGCTTTGGGACAGGCGACAACACCGGGGAGCTGTTTTTT. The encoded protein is CASSFGTGDNTGELFF.

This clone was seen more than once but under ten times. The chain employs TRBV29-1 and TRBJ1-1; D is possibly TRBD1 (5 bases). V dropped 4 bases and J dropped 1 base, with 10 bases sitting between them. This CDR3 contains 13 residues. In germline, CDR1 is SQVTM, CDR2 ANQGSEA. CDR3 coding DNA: TGCAGCGTTGGTAAGGGGAAGAACACTGAAGCTTTCTTT. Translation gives CSVGKGKNTEAFF.

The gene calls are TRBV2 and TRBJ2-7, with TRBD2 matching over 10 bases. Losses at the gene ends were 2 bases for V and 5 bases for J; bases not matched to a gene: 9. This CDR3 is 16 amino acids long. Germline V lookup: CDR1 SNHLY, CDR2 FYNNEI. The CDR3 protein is CASSERPSGSLDEQYF. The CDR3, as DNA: TGTGCCAGCAGTGAACGGCCTAGCGGGAGTCTTGACGAGCAGTACTTC. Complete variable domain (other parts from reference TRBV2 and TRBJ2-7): EPEVTQTPSHQVTQMGQEVILRCVPISNHLYFYWYRQILGQKVEFLVSFYNNEISEKSEIFDDQFSVERPDGSNFTLKIRSTKLEDSAMYFCASSERPSGSLDEQYFGPGTRLTVT.

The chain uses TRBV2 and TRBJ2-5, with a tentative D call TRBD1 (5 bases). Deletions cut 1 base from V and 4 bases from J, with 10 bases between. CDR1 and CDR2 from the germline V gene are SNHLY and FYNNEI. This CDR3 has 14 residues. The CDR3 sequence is CASSEGRARETQYF. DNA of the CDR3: TGTGCCAGCAGTGAAGGCAGGGCAAGAGAGACCCAGTACTTC.

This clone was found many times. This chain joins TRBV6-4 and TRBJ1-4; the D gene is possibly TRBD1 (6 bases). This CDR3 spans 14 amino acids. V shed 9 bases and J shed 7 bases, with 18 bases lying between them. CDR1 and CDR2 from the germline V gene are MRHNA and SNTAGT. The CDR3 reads CARPVPGAGEKLFF. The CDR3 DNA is TGTGCCAGACCCGTTCCAGGGGCCGGTGAAAAACTGTTTTTT.

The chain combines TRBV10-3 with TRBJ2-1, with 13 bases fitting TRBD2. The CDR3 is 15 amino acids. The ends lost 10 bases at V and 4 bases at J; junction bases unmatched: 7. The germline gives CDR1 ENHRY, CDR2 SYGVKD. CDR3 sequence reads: CATFSGLAGYNEQFF. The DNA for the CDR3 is TGTGCCACCTTTTCGGGACTAGCGGGATACAATGAGCAGTTCTTC.

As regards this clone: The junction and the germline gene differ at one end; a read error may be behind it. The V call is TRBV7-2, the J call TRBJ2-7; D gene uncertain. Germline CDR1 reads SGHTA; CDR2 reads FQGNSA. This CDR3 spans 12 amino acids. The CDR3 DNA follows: TGTGCCAGCAGCTTCGGTCGTTTACGATTGGACTTC. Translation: CASSFGRLRLDF.

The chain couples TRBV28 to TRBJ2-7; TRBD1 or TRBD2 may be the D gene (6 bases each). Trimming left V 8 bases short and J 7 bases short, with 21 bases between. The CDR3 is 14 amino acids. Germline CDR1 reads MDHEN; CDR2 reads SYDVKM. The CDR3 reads CASSAPGGGGEQYF. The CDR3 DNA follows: TGTGCCAGCTCCGCCCCCGGGGGCGGAGGAGAGCAGTACTTC.

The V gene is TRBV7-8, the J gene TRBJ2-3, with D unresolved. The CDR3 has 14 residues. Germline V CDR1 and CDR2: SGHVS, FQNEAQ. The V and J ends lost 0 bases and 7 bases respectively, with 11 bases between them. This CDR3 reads CASSLAWSTYTQYF. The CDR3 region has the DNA TGTGCCAGCAGCTTAGCGTGGAGTACCTATACGCAGTATTTT.

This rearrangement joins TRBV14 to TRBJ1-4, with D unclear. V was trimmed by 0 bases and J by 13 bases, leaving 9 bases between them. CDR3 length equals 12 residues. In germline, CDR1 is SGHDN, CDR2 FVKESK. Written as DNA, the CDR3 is TGTGCCAGCAGCCAAGACTCCCCCGCACTGTTTTTT. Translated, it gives CASSQDSPALFF.

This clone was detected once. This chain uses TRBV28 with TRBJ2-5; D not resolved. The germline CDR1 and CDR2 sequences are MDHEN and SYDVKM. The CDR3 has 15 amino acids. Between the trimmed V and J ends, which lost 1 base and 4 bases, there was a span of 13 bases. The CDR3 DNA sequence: TGTGCCAGCAGTTTATCTCTCGTAGTAGGAGAGACCCAGTACTTC. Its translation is CASSLSLVVGETQYF. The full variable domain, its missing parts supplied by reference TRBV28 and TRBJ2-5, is DVKVTQSSRYLVKRTGEKVFLECVQDMDHENMFWYRQDPGLGLRLIYFSYDVKMKEKGDIPEGYSVSREKKERFSLILESASTNQTSMYLCASSLSLVVGETQYFGPGTRLLVL.

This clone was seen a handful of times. The CDR3 loop reads CASSLTALTKQGYTF. Here the CDR3 DNA reads TGTGCCAGCAGTTTAACAGCCTTAACAAAACAGGGCTACACCTTC. The chain recombines TRBV28 with TRBJ1-2; no clear D. Trimming took off 2 bases at V and 8 bases at J, with 18 bases between the two ends. The CDR3 spans 15 residues. The germline CDR1 and CDR2 sequences are MDHEN and SYDVKM.

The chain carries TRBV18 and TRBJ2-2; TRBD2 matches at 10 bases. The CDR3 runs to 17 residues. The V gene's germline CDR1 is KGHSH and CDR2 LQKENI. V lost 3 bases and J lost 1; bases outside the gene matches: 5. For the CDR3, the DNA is TGTGCCAGCTCACCCAGATCTAGCGGGAGGAACACCGGGGAGCTGTTTTTT. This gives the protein CASSPRSSGRNTGELFF.